Listed here is a single TCR beta chain. The antigen is unknown. Every donor was a healthy person donating bone marrow. The data were obtained in a study of cytomegalovirus exposure and HLA in healthy donors. The study, taken as a whole, reports: For most TCR sequences rarity was the rule, although some public TCRs occurred in many donors. Researchers reported from a later analysis that most CMV-associated TCR beta chains appeared HLA-restricted. The authors excluded some V segments, including TRBV6-2 and TRBV6-3, as indistinguishable.

The PCR contained 60 Vbeta and 13 Jbeta primers. Produced via immunoSEQ multiplex PCR; TCRdb's table is partial and in-frame only. This sample has about 170,000 clones, with roughly 81% found just once. V was shortened by 4 bases and J by 5 bases, with 15 bases between the two germline ends. The CDR3 extends over 15 amino acids. Germline CDR1 SGHRS, CDR2 YFSETQ. The V call is TRBV5-1, the J call TRBJ2-2; weak D call: TRBD2 (5 bases). Sequenced sample: PBMCs. The TCR sequence derives from a girl aged 10-17 years in good health and CMV-seropositive. The CDR3, as DNA: TGCGCCAGCAGCGGAAAGGCCCGGGGAACCGGGGAGCTGTTTTTT. Translation: CASSGKARGTGELFF. Filled out from reference TRBV5-1 and TRBJ2-2, the complete variable domain reads KAGVTQTPRYLIKTRGQQVTLSCSPISGHRSVSWYQQTPGQGLQFLFEYFSETQRNKGNFPGRFSGRQFSNSRSEMNVSTLELGDSALYLCASSGKARGTGELFFGEGSRLTVL.